These 15 T cell receptor beta chains were sequenced from one sample in a study of T-cell reconstitution after alpha-beta-depleted transplantation in children. For TCRbeta, the library was prepared with unique molecular identifiers. TCRdb re-analysed the PCR reads in MiXCR, keeping a single row per CDR3 protein. The data hold some 590,000 distinct CDR3 sequences, with 10% observed a single time. The sequenced sample was PBMCs from the stem cell graft donor, obtained from the stem cell graft. These receptors all come from a human donor who donated a stem cell graft to a child with acute myeloid leukemia.

This clonotype was detected a few times. The chain uses TRBV2 and TRBJ1-5; tentative D call: TRBD1 (5 bases). Germline CDR1 and CDR2: SNHLY and FYNNEI. This CDR3 comprises 16 residues. V lost 4 bases and J 0 bases, leaving 13 bases between the germline ends. The chain's CDR3 is CASSAMTDNSNQPQHF. The DNA of the CDR3 is TGTGCCAGCAGTGCGATGACAGATAATAGCAATCAGCCCCAGCATTTT.

This clonotype was counted a few times. This rearrangement joins TRBV27 to TRBJ2-5; possibly TRBD2 for D (5 bases). Trimming stripped 8 bases from V and 7 bases from J, with 20 bases between. CDR3 length: 14 amino acids. The germline V gene has CDR1 MNHEY and CDR2 SMNVEV (reference sequence). The CDR3 nucleotides are TGTGCCAGCGCACCTTATACGCCGGAGGCGACCCAGTACTTC. Its translation: CASAPYTPEATQYF.

This chain connects TRBV7-2 to TRBJ2-1; 7 bases line up with TRBD2. V was pared by 3 bases and J by 6 bases, with 8 bases of the junction left unmatched. The germline gives CDR1 SGHTA, CDR2 FQGNSA. This CDR3 has 15 residues. CDR3 amino acids: CASSFGEGISNEQFF. The CDR3 DNA reads as TGTGCCAGCAGCTTTGGGGAGGGTATATCCAATGAGCAGTTCTTC.

This clonotype showed up many times. The chain carries TRBV5-6 and TRBJ2-1, with D possibly TRBD2 on 5 matching bases. The CDR3 is made up of 12 amino acids. Trimming pared 5 bases from V and 6 bases from J, leaving 9 bases between. Germline V CDR1 and CDR2: SGHDT, YYEEEE. As DNA, the CDR3 is TGTGCCAGCAGTCGGGGTTTCAATGAGCAGTTCTTC. As protein: CASSRGFNEQFF.

This clonotype was seen at least ten times. V gene TRBV24-1 combines with J gene TRBJ2-5, with 9 bases lining up with TRBD2. V shed 3 bases and J 5 bases; nucleotides not matched to a gene: 12. Germline assignment: CDR1 KGHDR and CDR2 SFDVKD. The CDR3 is 17 residues long. Here the CDR3 DNA reads TGTGCCACCAGTGATCCCGGGGTAGCGGGAGACAGGGAGACCCAGTACTTC. Translation: CATSDPGVAGDRETQYF.

This clonotype occurred a few times. V gene TRBV5-1 combines with J gene TRBJ2-2, with D possibly being TRBD2 (6 bases). The CDR3 consists of 15 residues. V was cut by 8 bases and J by 0 bases, with 14 bases left in between. Germline-derived CDR1 and CDR2 are SGHRS and YFSETQ. The CDR3: CASQPTSPNTGELFF. CDR3 nucleotide sequence: TGCGCCAGTCAACCGACTAGTCCGAACACCGGGGAGCTGTTTTTT.

This clonotype turned up a few times. The genes are TRBV6-1 and TRBJ2-7; 9 bases map to TRBD1. Germline V gene data show CDR1 as MNHNS and CDR2 as SASEGT. Trimming removed 5 bases from V and 3 bases from J; junction bases left unmatched: 8. CDR3 length: 15 amino acids. CDR3 nucleotide sequence: TGTGCCAGCAGTACCCCCGGGACAGGGAACTACGAGCAGTACTTC. Its translation: CASSTPGTGNYEQYF.

This clonotype turned up a few times. The chain uses TRBV5-1 and TRBJ2-1; 9 bases map to TRBD1. Germline values: CDR1 SGHRS, CDR2 YFSETQ. Trimming at V came to 0 bases and at J to 6 bases, leaving 4 bases not matched to a gene. The CDR3 loop spans 15 amino acids. The CDR3 loop is CASSLEGTGRNEQFF. CDR3 nucleotide sequence: TGCGCCAGCAGCTTGGAGGGGACAGGGCGCAATGAGCAGTTCTTC.

This clonotype was counted between two and nine times. The chain uses TRBV20-1 and TRBJ2-3, with TRBD2 matching 9 bases. The CDR3 consists of 15 residues. The trim removed 6 bases at V and 6 bases at J, leaving 13 bases unmatched. Germline V gene data show CDR1 as DFQATT and CDR2 as SNEGSKA (reference sequence). The CDR3 DNA follows: TGCAGTGCCCCTGGGGCGCTAGCGGGATCGGATACGCAGTATTTT. It is translated as CSAPGALAGSDTQYF.

This clonotype was seen only a few times. The genes are TRBV20-1 and TRBJ2-7; 12 bases are shared with TRBD2. CDR1 and CDR2 (germline): DFQATT, SNEGSKA (reference sequence). Trimming cost V 6 bases and J 1 base; bases outside gene matches: 4. The CDR3 sequence is 14 residues long. The CDR3 reads CSALTSGRSYEQYF. The DNA for the CDR3 is TGCAGTGCCCTTACTAGCGGGAGGTCCTACGAGCAGTACTTC.

This clonotype was seen a few times. The chain couples TRBV5-6 to TRBJ1-1, with a tentative D call TRBD1 (6 bases). CDR1 and CDR2 (germline): SGHDT, YYEEEE. V was cut by 4 bases and J by 1 base, with 14 bases left in between. The CDR3 covers 15 residues. Written as DNA, the CDR3 is TGTGCCAGCAGCCAACGTGGGACAACGAACACTGAAGCTTTCTTT. Amino acids: CASSQRGTTNTEAFF.

A few counts support this clonotype. The V gene is TRBV7-3, the J gene TRBJ2-1; maybe TRBD1 (6 bases). Trimming shortened V by 5 bases and J by 5 bases, and 16 bases separated the two germline ends. Germline V gene sequence: CDR1 SGHTA, CDR2 FQGTGA. This CDR3 is 15 amino acids long. CDR3 residues: CASSPGATTDNEQFF. CDR3 sequence (DNA): TGTGCCAGCAGCCCAGGGGCTACAACCGACAATGAGCAGTTCTTC.

The chain carries TRBV7-2 and TRBJ1-2, with D possibly TRBD1 on 6 matching bases. Trimming stripped 1 base from V and 4 bases from J, with 10 bases between. Germline V gene sequence: CDR1 SGHTA, CDR2 FQGNSA. The CDR3 sequence is 14 residues long. The DNA for the CDR3 is TGTGCCAGCAGCTTAGACAGGGAGGCCTATGGCTACACCTTC. Translation: CASSLDREAYGYTF.

The chain recombines TRBV20-1 with TRBJ2-5; 8 bases agree with TRBD1. V shed 4 bases, J shed 5 bases, and the junction held 9 bases outside the gene matches. Per the germline V gene, CDR1 is DFQATT and CDR2 is SNEGSKA (reference sequence). This CDR3 spans 14 amino acids. CDR3 DNA sequence: TGCAGTGCTACAGGGGGCGAGAGATTGGAGACCCAGTACTTC. Amino acid sequence: CSATGGERLETQYF.

J is TRBJ1-2 and V is TRBV6-4; possible D gene TRBD1, 5 bases. Germline V gives CDR1 MRHNA, CDR2 SNTAGT. The CDR3 runs to 15 residues. Trimming took 2 bases from V and 4 from J, leaving 14 bases between them. CDR3 loop: CASSDEAGGPYGYTF. CDR3 nucleotides: TGTGCCAGCAGTGACGAGGCGGGGGGACCCTATGGCTACACCTTC.